The 9 T cell receptor beta chains reported below all come from one sample, sequenced in a study of T cells after yellow fever vaccination. TCRdb independently ran MiXCR on the 5' RACE reads; one entry per CDR3 protein. Of around 530,000 distinct CDR3 sequences listed, 17% are singletons. This material consisted of PBMCs, taken 5 to 6 days after the first yellow fever vaccination. Every receptor here comes from a young man who received the YFV17D yellow fever vaccine.

This clonotype has just a few counts. This chain joins TRBV7-2 and TRBJ1-6, with D unresolved. This CDR3 spans 16 amino acids. The V gene lost 4 bases and the J gene lost 8 bases, with 18 bases spanning the gap. The germline V gene has CDR1 SGHTA and CDR2 FQGNSA. The CDR3 sequence is CASSSAVGVSHSPLHF. In nucleotides, the CDR3 is TGTGCCAGCAGCTCAGCAGTTGGGGTGTCCCATTCACCCCTCCACTTT. Full variable domain (rest looked up from reference TRBV7-2 and TRBJ1-6): GAGVSQSPSNKVTEKGKDVELRCDPISGHTALYWYRQSLGQGLEFLIYFQGNSAPDKSGLPSDRFSAERTGGSVSTLTIQRTQQEDSAVYLCASSSAVGVSHSPLHFGNGTRLTVT.

This clonotype has only a few counts. The genes are TRBV20-1 and TRBJ2-5; D might be TRBD2 (5 bases). The germline gives CDR1 DFQATT, CDR2 SNEGSKA (reference sequence). Trimming stripped 6 bases from V and 2 bases from J, with 16 bases between. The CDR3 contains 14 residues. CDR3 nucleotide sequence: TGCAGTGCCCACGGAGTACGGGGACAAGAGACCCAGTACTTC. Translating gives CSAHGVRGQETQYF.

There are a few counts of this clonotype. The rearrangement joins TRBV5-4 to TRBJ2-7, with a weak D call TRBD1 (7 bases). V was shortened by 2 bases and J by 0 bases, with 18 bases between the two germline ends. The germline V gene has CDR1 SGHNT and CDR2 YYREEE (reference sequence). The CDR3 length is 17 residues. CDR3 nucleotide sequence: TGTGCCAGCAGCTTACTCCTCCAGGGGGGAAGCTCCTACGAGCAGTACTTC. Its translation is CASSLLLQGGSSYEQYF.

The chain joins TRBV18 to TRBJ1-6; no firm D call. CDR3 length: 14 residues. Trimming cost V 1 base and J 7 bases, with 8 bases left between them. Germline-derived CDR1 and CDR2 are KGHSH and LQKENI. This chain's CDR3 is CASSPQGQNSPLHF. The CDR3 DNA is TGTGCCAGCTCACCACAGGGCCAGAATTCACCCCTCCACTTT.

The chain couples TRBV7-2 to TRBJ2-7, with TRBD1 matching over 8 bases. J gave up 3 bases and V 5 bases, and 6 bases lay outside the gene matches. Germline V CDR1 and CDR2: SGHTA, FQGNSA. This CDR3 comprises 14 residues. CDR3 sequence (DNA): TGTGCCAGCAGCATAAACAGGGGGATCTACGAGCAGTACTTC. Translated, it gives CASSINRGIYEQYF.

A few counts support this clonotype. The chain recombines TRBV27 with TRBJ1-2; D is possibly TRBD1 (5 bases). The CDR3 contains 15 residues. Trimming pared 6 bases from V and 6 bases from J, leaving 20 bases between. The germline V gene encodes CDR1 MNHEY and CDR2 SMNVEV (reference sequence). CDR3 nucleotides: TGTGCCAGCAGCTCGCCCGGGGCAGGGCCTGATGGCTACACCTTC. Translated, it gives CASSSPGAGPDGYTF.

This clonotype was picked up a small number of times. This chain uses TRBV10-3 with TRBJ2-1; perhaps D is TRBD1 or TRBD2 (6 bases each). Germline V gene lookup returns CDR1 ENHRY and CDR2 SYGVKD. With 8 bases removed from V and 0 bases from J, the gap between germline ends came to 14 bases. This CDR3 spans 15 amino acids. CDR3 in DNA: TGTGCCATCGGGTCGGGGGCCAGCTCCTACAATGAGCAGTTCTTC. The encoded protein is CAIGSGASSYNEQFF.

This sequence joins TRBV5-5 and TRBJ2-2; perhaps D is TRBD1 or TRBD2 (5 bases each). The V end was cut by 4 bases, the J end by 4 bases, with 17 bases between. The CDR3 contains 16 residues. The germline V gene has CDR1 SGHKS and CDR2 YYEKEE (reference sequence). CDR3 protein: CASSTSGGTITGELFF. DNA for the CDR3: TGTGCCAGCAGCACAAGTGGTGGGACGATCACCGGGGAGCTGTTTTTT.

The chain couples TRBV20-1 to TRBJ2-5, with 7 positions matching TRBD1. The J segment lost 5 bases and the V segment lost 6 bases, leaving 9 bases of the junction unmatched. The germline V gene encodes CDR1 DFQATT and CDR2 SNEGSKA (reference sequence). The CDR3 spans 13 residues. Here the CDR3 DNA reads TGCAGTGCCAGCAAACAGGGGCCGGAGACCCAGTACTTC. Encoded protein: CSASKQGPETQYF.